This T cell receptor (beta chain) was sequenced for a study of T cells in Graves' hyperthyroidism and ophthalmopathy. Study as a whole: The authors collected peripheral blood at initial diagnosis, before any treatment.

This CDR3 has 15 amino acids. CDR1 and CDR2 from the germline V gene are MNHNS and SASEGT. Trimming took 7 bases from V and 3 from J, leaving 17 bases between them. The PBMCs had their origin in around 9.1 ml of fresh peripheral blood. Study-wide findings and caveats: The blood repertoire included most of the expanded thyroid clonotypes above 0.001.

The CDR3 regions of TCR beta were amplified from RNA transcripts. RT-PCR in the first round (using the HTBI primer set) targeted the TCR CDR3. TCRdb reanalysed the multiplex PCR reads using MiXCR and keeps one entry per CDR3 protein. The sample holds under 350,000 distinct CDR3 sequences, about 18% seen once. Note on this clonotype: Its antigen remains unknown. This could be a read error, since a much larger clone is one nucleotide away.

V is TRBV6-1 and J is TRBJ2-3, with D tentatively TRBD2 (7 bases). The TCR originated in a woman aged 45-65 years with Graves' hyperthyroidism. The sequencing sample was made of blood. The CDR3 DNA is TGTGCCAGCATCCCGGACCGGGGGGCGACAGATACGCAGTATTTT. Translation: CASIPDRGATDTQYF.